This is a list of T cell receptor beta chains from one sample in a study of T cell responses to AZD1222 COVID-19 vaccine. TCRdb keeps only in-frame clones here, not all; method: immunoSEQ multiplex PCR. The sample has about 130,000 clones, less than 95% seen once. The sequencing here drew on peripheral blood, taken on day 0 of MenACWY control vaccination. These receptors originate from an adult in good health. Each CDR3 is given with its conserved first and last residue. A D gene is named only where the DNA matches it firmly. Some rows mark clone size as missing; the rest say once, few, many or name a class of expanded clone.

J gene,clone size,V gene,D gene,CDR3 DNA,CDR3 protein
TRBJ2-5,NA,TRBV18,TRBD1,TGTGCCAGCTCACCAGGGACAGGGGGAACGTGGGAGACCCAGTACTTC,CASSPGTGGTWETQYF
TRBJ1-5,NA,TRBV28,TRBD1,TGTGCCAGCAGCTATGACAGGGGGCCGAATCAGCCCCAGCATTTT,CASSYDRGPNQPQHF
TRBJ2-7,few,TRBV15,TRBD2,TGTGCCACCAGCAGAGGAAGTCGGGGGGCCTACGAGCAGTACTTC,CATSRGSRGAYEQYF
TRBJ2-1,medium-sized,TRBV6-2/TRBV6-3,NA,TGTGCCAGCAGCAGGAGGGAATCCTACAATGAGCAGTTCTTC,CASSRRESYNEQFF
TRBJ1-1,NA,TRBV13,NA,TGTGCCAGCAGCTTAGGGTTAGGGGAGGAGGGTACTGAAGCTTTCTTT,CASSLGLGEEGTEAFF
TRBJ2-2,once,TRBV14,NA,TGTGCCAGCAGCCAAGTTCTTCCAGGGGTGAACACCGGGGAGCTGTTTTTT,CASSQVLPGVNTGELFF
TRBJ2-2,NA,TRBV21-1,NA,TGTGCCAGCAGCCCGGGACTAGCGGGCCCCAACGGGGAGCTGTTTTTT,CASSPGLAGPNGELFF
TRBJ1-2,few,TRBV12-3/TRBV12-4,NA,TGTGCCAGCAGTTCCTACAGCTACTATGGCTACACCTTC,CASSSYSYYGYTF
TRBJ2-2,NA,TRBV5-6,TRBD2,TGTGCCAGCAGCCCCCGGGTTAGCGGGACCGTACCCACCGGGGAGCTGTTTTTT,CASSPRVSGTVPTGELFF
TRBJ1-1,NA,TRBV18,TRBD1,TGTGCCAGCTCACCATTCCAGGGGGTGGAGGACACTGAAGCTTTCTTT,CASSPFQGVEDTEAFF
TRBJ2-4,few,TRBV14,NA,TGTGCCAGCAGCCATCACTTGTCGGGAGTTACCAAAAACATTCAGTACTTC,CASSHHLSGVTKNIQYF
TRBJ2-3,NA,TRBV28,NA,TGTGCCAGCAGCTCGGGCCAGTGGATGACAGATACGCAGTATTTT,CASSSGQWMTDTQYF
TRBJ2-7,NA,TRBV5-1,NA,TGCGCCAGCAGCCAGTCCTACGAGCAGTACTTC,CASSQSYEQYF
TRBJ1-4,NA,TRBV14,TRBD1,TGTGCCAGCAGCCAAGAACAGGGGGCAGGTGAAAAACTGTTTTTT,CASSQEQGAGEKLFF
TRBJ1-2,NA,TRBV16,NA,TGTGCCAGCAGCCAAGGGAGGGATTCATATGGCTACACCTTC,CASSQGRDSYGYTF
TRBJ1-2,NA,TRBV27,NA,TGTGCCAGCAGTTTATCTTCGGCGATGGATTATGGCTACACCTTC,CASSLSSAMDYGYTF
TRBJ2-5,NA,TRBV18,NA,TGTGCCAGCTGTACTGGGAGGGGGCGTCGAGAGACCCAGTACTTC,CASCTGRGRRETQYF
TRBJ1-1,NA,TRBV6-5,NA,TGTGCCAGCAGTTACTCAAGGAAAGGGAACACTGAAGCTTTCTTT,CASSYSRKGNTEAFF
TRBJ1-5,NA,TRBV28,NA,TGTGCCAGCAGGGGAGGACAGCCGTATAGCAATCAGCCCCAGCATTTT,CASRGGQPYSNQPQHF
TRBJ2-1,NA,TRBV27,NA,TGTGCCAGCAGTTTAGGGAGCTCCTACAATGAGCAGTTCTTC,CASSLGSSYNEQFF
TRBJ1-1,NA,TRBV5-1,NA,TGCGCCAGCCGGCTGGGGGAGGGCACTGAAGCTTTCTTT,CASRLGEGTEAFF
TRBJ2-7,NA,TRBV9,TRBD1,TGTGCCAGCAGCGTAGGGGACAGGGCATGGGGCGAGCAGTACTTC,CASSVGDRAWGEQYF
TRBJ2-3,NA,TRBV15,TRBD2,TGTGCCACCAGCAGAGAGACTAGCGGAAGCTATCATACGCAGTATTTT,CATSRETSGSYHTQYF
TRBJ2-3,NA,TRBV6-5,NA,TGTGCCAGCAGTTACTTGACCAGCAGAGGCACAGATACGCAGTATTTT,CASSYLTSRGTDTQYF
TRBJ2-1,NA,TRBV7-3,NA,TGTGCCAGCAGCTTACAGGGCCCCCCCCGCGAGCAGTTCTTC,CASSLQGPPREQFF
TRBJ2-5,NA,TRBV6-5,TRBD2,TGTGCCAGCAGACGAGCGGGGGTGGAGACCCAGTACTTC,CASRRAGVETQYF
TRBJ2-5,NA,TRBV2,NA,TGTGCCAGCTCGATCCGGGAGGAGACCCAGTACTTC,CASSIREETQYF
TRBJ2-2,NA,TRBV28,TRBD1,TGTGCCAGCAGTTTGGACAGGCGTTACACCGGGGAGCTGTTTTTT,CASSLDRRYTGELFF
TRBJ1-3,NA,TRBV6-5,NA,TGTGCCAGCAGCCCCAAAACAGCTGGAAACACCATATATTTT,CASSPKTAGNTIYF
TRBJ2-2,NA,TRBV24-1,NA,TGTGCCACCAGTGACCCCTACAGGGGGTCAATGGGACTACCGAACACCGGGGAGCTGTTTTTT,CATSDPYRGSMGLPNTGELFF
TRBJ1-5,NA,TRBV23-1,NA,TGCGCCACCGGACACGGGGAAGACAGGCTCAATCAGCCCCAGCATTTT,CATGHGEDRLNQPQHF
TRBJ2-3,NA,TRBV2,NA,TGTGCCAGCAGTGACAAACTAGGAGTAGCCCCTCTCCCTAGCACAGATACGCAGTATTTT,CASSDKLGVAPLPSTDTQYF
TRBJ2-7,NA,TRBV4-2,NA,TGTGCCAGCAGCCAAGATTTCAGGGGCGTCACCTACGAGCAGTACTTC,CASSQDFRGVTYEQYF
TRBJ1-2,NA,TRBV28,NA,TGTGCCAGTCGAGAACAGGGTCATGGCTACACCTTC,CASREQGHGYTF
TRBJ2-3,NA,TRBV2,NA,TGTGCCAGCAGTGTAAGACAAGGCAAAGATACGCAGTATTTT,CASSVRQGKDTQYF
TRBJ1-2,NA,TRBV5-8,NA,TGTGCCAGCAGCCGAAGGGGTATCTATGGCTACACCTTC,CASSRRGIYGYTF
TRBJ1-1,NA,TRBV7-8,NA,TGTGCCAGCAGCTTACTTAGGGGGGCGACTGCTGCTTTCTTT,CASSLLRGATAAFF
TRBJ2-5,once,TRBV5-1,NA,TGCGCCAGCAGCTTGGACCAAGAGACCCAGTACTTC,CASSLDQETQYF
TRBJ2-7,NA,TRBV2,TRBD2,TGTGCCAGCCGCTGGGGCCTAGCGGCCTACGAGCAGTACTTC,CASRWGLAAYEQYF
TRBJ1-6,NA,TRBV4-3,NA,TGCGCCAGCAGCCAAGATCCCGCCCGGGGATCGGCCTATAATTCACCCCTCCACTTT,CASSQDPARGSAYNSPLHF
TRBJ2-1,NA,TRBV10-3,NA,TGTGCCATCAGGGATACAGGGCCTAGCTCCTACAATGAGCAGTTCTTC,CAIRDTGPSSYNEQFF
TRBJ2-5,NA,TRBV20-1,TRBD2,TGCAGTGCTAGTCCTACTAGCGGGGAAAAGACCCAGTACTTC,CSASPTSGEKTQYF
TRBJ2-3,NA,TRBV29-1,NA,TGCAGCGCCTCCCTGCAAGATACGCAGTATTTT,CSASLQDTQYF
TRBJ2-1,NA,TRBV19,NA,TGTGCCAGTAGCCTCCCCCCAGGAAATGAGCAGTTCTTC,CASSLPPGNEQFF
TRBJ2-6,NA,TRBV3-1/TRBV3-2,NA,TGTGCCAGCAGCCAAGGCTCTGGGGCCAACGTCCTGACTTTC,CASSQGSGANVLTF
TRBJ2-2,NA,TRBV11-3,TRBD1,TGTGCCAGCAGCTTTCACAGGGGCTCCGGGGAGCTGTTTTTT,CASSFHRGSGELFF
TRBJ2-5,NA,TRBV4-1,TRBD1,TGCGCCAGCAGCCAAGAATCCGGGACAGTAACTAAAGAGACCCAGTACTTC,CASSQESGTVTKETQYF
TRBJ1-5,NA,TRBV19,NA,TGTGCCAGTACCTCTCAGGGAGAAGGGCGGAATCAGCCCCAGCATTTT,CASTSQGEGRNQPQHF